This TCR beta chain was sequenced for a study of cytomegalovirus exposure and HLA in healthy donors. V trimming: 2 bases; J trimming: 2 bases; junction bases outside the gene matches: 4. The CDR3 is 15 amino acids. The germline gives CDR1 SGHRS, CDR2 YFSETQ. In the case of this clone: Its antigen is currently unknown.

Study findings and constraints: Earlier results showed most TCR beta V segments being productive about 87% or about 30% of the time. Cytomegalovirus association was listed for 164 TCR beta chains.

The study ran its PCR with 60 Vbeta and 13 Jbeta primers. Profiling relied on immunoSEQ multiplex PCR, and the TCRdb table lists in-frame clones only, not all of them. The table has 100,000 to 150,000 clones, less than 80% seen once. The V call is TRBV5-1, the J call TRBJ2-1, with 7 bases lining up with TRBD1. Sequenced: PBMCs. The clonotype was recovered from a woman in her 50s in good health and CMV-seronegative. The CDR3 DNA reads as TGCGCCAGCAGCTTCGACAGGGTCCCCTACAATGAGCAGTTCTTC. Residues: CASSFDRVPYNEQFF.